The 28 T cell receptor beta chains in this list originate from one sample, sequenced in a study of shared clonotypes between healthy human individuals. Generated by immunoSEQ multiplex PCR, the TCRdb table keeps only in-frame clones and is missing some. The sample lists around 1 million clones; around three quarters were seen once. Sequencing was done on a sample of memory CD4+ T cells sorted from blood. The subset here: CD45RA-negative fraction. The receptors were sampled from a man younger than 35 in good health.

V gene TRBV9 combines with J gene TRBJ2-1, with 13 nucleotides matching TRBD2. With 3 bases clipped from V and 7 bases from J, the junction kept 7 bases outside the gene matches. This CDR3 spans 16 amino acids. Germline loops: CDR1 SGDLS, CDR2 YYNGEE. The CDR3 region is CASSGVGLAGANEQFF. The CDR3 coding sequence is TGTGCCAGCAGCGGAGTCGGACTAGCGGGAGCAAATGAGCAGTTCTTC.

To note about this clone: The same CDR3 can be traced to other DNA sequences in this sample. V is TRBV5-4 and J is TRBJ1-1, with TRBD1 as a possible D gene (6 bases). There are 15 residues in the CDR3. Trimming cost V 3 bases and J 0 bases, with 12 bases left between them. The germline CDR1 and CDR2 sequences are SGHNT and YYREEE (reference sequence). CDR3 DNA: TGTGCCAGCAGCTCGGACAGACTCATGAACACTGAAGCTTTCTTT. It specifies CASSSDRLMNTEAFF.

The chain joins TRBV4-1 to TRBJ2-1; D is unresolved. This CDR3 contains 11 residues. V was trimmed by 0 bases and J by 16 bases, leaving 10 bases between them. Germline V gene data show CDR1 as MGHRA and CDR2 as YSYEKL. The CDR3 sequence is CASSQDLLLFF. In DNA, the CDR3 is TGCGCCAGCAGCCAAGACCTCCTACTCTTCTTC.

This chain connects TRBV5-1 to TRBJ2-4; TRBD2 matches 7 bases. CDR1 SGHRS and CDR2 YFSETQ come from the germline V gene. The trim removed 3 bases at V and 10 bases at J, leaving 7 bases unmatched. The CDR3 runs 13 residues. CDR3 sequence reads: CASSSRGEGIQYF. The CDR3 DNA follows: TGCGCCAGCAGCTCCAGAGGGGAGGGGATTCAGTACTTC.

The chain couples TRBV9 to TRBJ2-5; possible D gene TRBD2, 6 bases. Trimming pared 0 bases from V and 0 bases from J, leaving 18 bases between. Germline CDR1 is SGDLS and CDR2 is YYNGEE. The CDR3 has 18 residues. This CDR3 reads CASSVGARGGGNQETQYF. DNA for the CDR3: TGTGCCAGCAGCGTAGGGGCCCGGGGAGGTGGGAACCAAGAGACCCAGTACTTC.

The V and J genes are TRBV10-2 and TRBJ2-1; 8 bases fit TRBD2. There are 13 residues in the CDR3. Germline V gene sequence: CDR1 WSHSY, CDR2 SAAADI. The V gene end was trimmed by 6 bases and the J gene end by 5 bases; junction bases not matched to a gene: 3. The CDR3 nucleotides are TGCGCCAGCAGATCGGGACTAGACAATGAGCAGTTCTTC. Translated, it gives CASRSGLDNEQFF.

This clone came up a few times. The V call is TRBV15, the J call TRBJ1-4; D not resolved. V lost 2 bases and J 6 bases, leaving 4 bases between the germline ends. The CDR3 has 12 amino acids. Germline V lookup: CDR1 LNHNV, CDR2 YYDKDF (reference sequence). The CDR3 loop is CATSRKDEKLFF. The CDR3 DNA sequence: TGTGCCACCAGCAGAAAAGATGAAAAACTGTTTTTT.

The genes are TRBV9 and TRBJ2-3; TRBD2 is a possible D gene (6 bases). The germline CDR1 and CDR2 sequences are SGDLS and YYNGEE. This CDR3 contains 15 residues. V was cut by 4 bases and J by 2 bases, with 14 bases left in between. CDR3 protein: CASSPLAGVTDTQYF. As DNA, the CDR3 is TGTGCCAGCAGCCCACTAGCAGGAGTCACAGATACGCAGTATTTT. The variable domain in full, completed from reference TRBV9 and TRBJ2-3, reads DSGVTQTPKHLITATGQRVTLRCSPRSGDLSVYWYQQSLDQGLQFLIQYYNGEERAKGNILERFSAQQFPDLHSELNLSSLELGDSALYFCASSPLAGVTDTQYFGPGTRLTVL.

A word on this clone: The sample contains more than one DNA sequence encoding this CDR3. The chain uses TRBV7-9 and TRBJ2-7, with 8 bases that match TRBD2. This CDR3 has 14 amino acids. Germline CDR1 SEHNR, CDR2 FQNEAQ (reference sequence). The V gene end was trimmed by 5 bases and the J gene end by 3 bases; junction bases not matched to a gene: 6. CDR3 in amino acids: CASSPRTSSYEQYF. CDR3 DNA: TGTGCCAGCAGCCCCCGGACTAGCAGCTACGAGCAGTACTTC. The variable domain in full, with the rest retrieved from reference TRBV7-9 and TRBJ2-7, is DTGVSQNPRHKITKRGQNVTFRCDPISEHNRLYWYRQTLGQGPEFLTYFQNEAQLEKSRLLSDRFSAERPKGSFSTLEIQRTEQGDSAMYLCASSPRTSSYEQYFGPGTRLTVT.

V is TRBV27 and J is TRBJ2-7, with a weak D call TRBD2 (7 bases). V was clipped by 2 bases and J by 2 bases, with 13 bases between them. This CDR3 has 15 amino acids. In germline, CDR1 is MNHEY, CDR2 SMNVEV (reference sequence). The CDR3 sequence: CASSLGGGPTYEQYF. The DNA for the CDR3 is TGTGCCAGCAGTTTAGGCGGGGGCCCTACCTACGAGCAGTACTTC.

The rearrangement links TRBV10-3 to TRBJ2-1, with TRBD2 identical over 10 bases. V gave up 4 bases and J gave up 5 bases; unmatched junction bases: 8. This CDR3 contains 16 residues. The V gene's germline CDR1 is ENHRY and CDR2 SYGVKD. CDR3 nucleotide sequence: TGTGCCATCAGTGCGGTAGCGGGAGGCCGCAACAATGAGCAGTTCTTC. Protein sequence: CAISAVAGGRNNEQFF.

The chain joins TRBV10-2 to TRBJ2-7; D is possibly TRBD1 or TRBD2 (5 bases each). This CDR3 comprises 14 residues. The germline CDR1 and CDR2 sequences are WSHSY and SAAADI. With 7 bases removed from V and 2 bases from J, the gap between germline ends came to 15 bases. The CDR3 bases are TGCGCCAGCAAAGGAAGGGACGGGACCTACGAGCAGTACTTC. This translates into CASKGRDGTYEQYF.

This rearrangement joins TRBV19 to TRBJ2-7, with a weak D call TRBD2 (7 bases). The CDR3 is 13 amino acids. CDR1 LNHDA and CDR2 SQIVND come from the germline V gene (reference sequence). V gave up 9 bases and J gave up 6 bases, with 18 bases separating them. CDR3 DNA sequence: TGTGCCAGCGCGGGGGACATAGGCGCCGAGCAGTACTTC. Translation gives CASAGDIGAEQYF.

This rearrangement joins TRBV9 to TRBJ1-4; no clear D gene. Germline V lookup: CDR1 SGDLS, CDR2 YYNGEE. The CDR3 has 14 residues. Trimming removed 4 bases at V and 0 bases at J, with 7 bases between. The CDR3 protein is CASSLSATNEKLFF. The CDR3 DNA reads as TGTGCCAGCAGCCTCAGTGCAACTAATGAAAAACTGTTTTTT.

The chain couples TRBV11-2 to TRBJ2-7; D might be TRBD1 (6 bases). This CDR3 comprises 13 residues. V lost 3 bases to trimming and J lost 3 bases, with 9 bases between them. Germline CDR1 is SGHAT and CDR2 is FQNNGV. The CDR3 DNA reads as TGTGCCAGCAGCTTGGGACATTTCTACGAGCAGTACTTC. Translating gives CASSLGHFYEQYF.

This clone was picked up one time. The chain combines TRBV5-8 with TRBJ2-3, with 15 bases lining up with TRBD2. The ends lost 7 bases at V and 0 bases at J; junction bases unmatched: 9. The CDR3 is 18 residues long. CDR1 and CDR2 from the germline V gene are SGHTS and YDEGEE. The CDR3, as DNA: TGTGCCAGCGGAAAAGGGACTAGCGGGGGGTCTAGCACAGATACGCAGTATTTT. Its translation is CASGKGTSGGSSTDTQYF.

The J gene is TRBJ2-7, the V gene TRBV2; unclear D gene. The CDR3 runs 14 residues. Germline loops: CDR1 SNHLY, CDR2 FYNNEI. Trimming took 3 bases from V and 2 from J, leaving 11 bases between them. The CDR3 region has the DNA TGTGCCAGCAGTGACTCAGTTGGAACCTACGAGCAGTACTTC. This translates into CASSDSVGTYEQYF.

This clone was picked up a small number of times. The V gene is TRBV7-9, the J gene TRBJ2-5; 7 positions match TRBD1. CDR1 and CDR2 (germline): SEHNR, FQNEAQ (reference sequence). This CDR3 is 15 amino acids long. V was clipped by 5 bases and J by 2 bases; unmatched bases: 8. CDR3 loop: CASSGGQLLQETQYF. The DNA for the CDR3 is TGTGCCAGCAGCGGGGGACAGCTGCTTCAAGAGACCCAGTACTTC.

The J gene is TRBJ1-2, the V gene TRBV19; tentatively, D is TRBD1 (5 bases). CDR1 is LNHDA and CDR2 is SQIVND in the germline V gene (reference sequence). CDR3 size: 15 residues. V lost 9 bases to trimming and J lost 2 bases, with 19 bases between them. CDR3: CASTSTGTLNYGYTF. DNA for the CDR3: TGTGCCAGCACATCAACCGGGACGTTGAACTATGGCTACACCTTC.

The V call is TRBV5-6, the J call TRBJ2-7; 9 positions match TRBD2. This CDR3 is built from 15 residues. CDR1 SGHDT and CDR2 YYEEEE come from the germline V gene. J lost 1 base, V lost 0 bases, and 2 bases had no gene match. This CDR3 reads CASSLVSGGSYEQYF. CDR3 bases: TGTGCCAGCAGCTTGGTTAGCGGGGGTTCCTACGAGCAGTACTTC. Combining the CDR3 with reference TRBV5-6 and TRBJ2-7 gives the whole variable domain DAGVTQSPTHLIKTRGQQVTLRCSPKSGHDTVSWYQQALGQGPQFIFQYYEEEERQRGNFPDRFSGHQFPNYSSELNVNALLLGDSALYLCASSLVSGGSYEQYFGPGTRLTVT.

The genes are TRBV27 and TRBJ1-5; D call uncertain. V gave up 4 bases and J gave up 7 bases, with 17 bases separating them. Looked up from germline, CDR1 is MNHEY and CDR2 is SMNVEV (reference sequence). This CDR3 has 15 residues. The CDR3 reads CASSSDRSGAQPQHF. The DNA for the CDR3 is TGTGCCAGCAGTTCCGACCGGAGCGGAGCCCAGCCCCAGCATTTT.

This clone appeared a single time. V is TRBV19 and J is TRBJ1-3; TRBD1 is a possible D gene (5 bases). The CDR3 loop spans 16 amino acids. The germline CDR1 and CDR2 sequences are LNHDA and SQIVND (reference sequence). Trimming removed 5 bases at V and 0 bases at J, with 14 bases between. The CDR3 protein is CASSLDSVSSGNTIYF. The CDR3 nucleotides read TGTGCCAGTAGTCTTGACAGCGTTAGCTCTGGAAACACCATATATTTT.

This chain joins TRBV28 and TRBJ1-6; TRBD1 aligns across 10 bases. Germline V gene lookup returns CDR1 MDHEN and CDR2 SYDVKM. The CDR3 covers 13 residues. Losses at the gene ends were 11 bases for V and 6 bases for J; bases not matched to a gene: 4. This CDR3 reads CAGQGELNSPLHF. The CDR3 DNA sequence: TGTGCCGGACAGGGGGAACTTAATTCACCCCTCCACTTT.

This chain links TRBV9 with TRBJ2-1; weak D call: TRBD2 (6 bases). CDR1 is SGDLS, CDR2 YYNGEE, per germline. With 4 bases removed from V and 10 bases from J, the gap between germline ends came to 21 bases. The CDR3 consists of 15 residues. The CDR3 DNA follows: TGTGCCAGCAGCCCGGCAGGAGGGGATCGCAGAGAGCAGTTCTTC. Its protein product is CASSPAGGDRREQFF.

The chain combines TRBV5-6 with TRBJ2-1; no clear D. CDR1 is SGHDT and CDR2 is YYEEEE in the germline V gene. V was cut by 0 bases and J by 7 bases, with 8 bases left in between. The CDR3 contains 13 residues. In nucleotides, the CDR3 is TGTGCCAGCAGCTTGGTAAGGGTGAATGAGCAGTTCTTC. Its protein product is CASSLVRVNEQFF.

This chain uses TRBV29-1 with TRBJ2-5, with D tentatively TRBD1 (5 bases). This CDR3 spans 15 amino acids. Germline V gives CDR1 SQVTM, CDR2 ANQGSEA. V was cut by 1 base and J by 0 bases, with 12 bases left in between. CDR3 nucleotides: TGCAGCGTTGAAGTTTGGACATTGTACCAAGAGACCCAGTACTTC. As protein: CSVEVWTLYQETQYF.

DNA of the CDR3: TGCAGCGTTGAAGCGGGTTTCGGTGCGAACACTGAAGCTTTCTTT. It encodes CSVEAGFGANTEAFF. The chain carries TRBV29-1 and TRBJ1-1, with D uncertain. Germline V lookup: CDR1 SQVTM, CDR2 ANQGSEA. Deletions cut 1 base from V and 1 base from J, with 13 bases between. The CDR3 loop spans 15 amino acids.

This sequence joins TRBV6-5 and TRBJ1-2; D unclear. Germline CDR1 and CDR2: MNHEY and SVGAGI. This CDR3 contains 13 residues. V gave up 6 bases and J gave up 2 bases, with 10 bases separating them. The CDR3 spells CASRADGNYGYTF. The CDR3 DNA is TGTGCCAGCAGGGCAGACGGAAACTATGGCTACACCTTC.